The 21 T cell receptor beta chains in this list originate from one sample, sequenced in a study of blood T cell repertoires in COVID-19. Here immunoSEQ multiplex PCR was the method, and the copy in TCRdb shows in-frame clones only, minus some. This sample has over 150,000 clones, with around four fifths found just once. The sample was peripheral blood. These TCRs come from a woman in her 70s with COVID-19, enrolled during active disease.

The chain couples TRBV11-2 to TRBJ1-2, with TRBD1 matching over 10 bases. V shed 5 bases, J shed 4 bases, and the junction held 13 bases outside the gene matches. This CDR3 contains 17 residues. Germline V gene data show CDR1 as SGHAT and CDR2 as FQNNGV. The CDR3 protein is CASSGAGTGVLFYGYTF. The CDR3, as DNA: TGTGCCAGCAGCGGGGCCGGGACAGGGGTCCTTTTCTATGGCTACACCTTC.

This chain links TRBV18 with TRBJ1-2; D is uncertain. Trimming took off 0 bases at V and 3 bases at J, with 8 bases between the two ends. CDR1 is KGHSH, CDR2 LQKENI, per germline. The CDR3 is 14 residues long. In DNA, the CDR3 is TGTGCCAGCTCACCACCCGCGGCCTACTATGGCTACACCTTC. This encodes CASSPPAAYYGYTF.

This clone appeared a single time. V is TRBV5-1 and J is TRBJ2-2; no clear D gene. Per germline, CDR1 SGHRS and CDR2 YFSETQ. The CDR3 runs 15 residues. Trimming took 2 bases from V and 0 from J, leaving 8 bases between them. The DNA for the CDR3 is TGCGCCAGCAGCTTCATGCTAGCGAACACCGGGGAGCTGTTTTTT. As protein: CASSFMLANTGELFF.

The rearrangement uses TRBV28 and TRBJ2-1, with TRBD2 as a possible D gene (7 bases). V gave up 6 bases and J gave up 0 bases, with 15 bases separating them. CDR1 is MDHEN, CDR2 SYDVKM, per germline. The CDR3 extends over 16 amino acids. The CDR3, as DNA: TGTGCCAGCAGCACTCTGGGGGGGCACTCCTACAATGAGCAGTTCTTC. Translation: CASSTLGGHSYNEQFF.

V usage is TRBV28 and J usage is TRBJ1-5, with TRBD1 identical over 7 bases. The CDR3 totals 15 residues. The germline V gene encodes CDR1 MDHEN and CDR2 SYDVKM. The J segment lost 6 bases and the V segment lost 6 bases, leaving 11 bases of the junction unmatched. The CDR3 reads CASSSQGGRGQPQHF. The CDR3, as DNA: TGTGCCAGCAGCTCTCAAGGGGGCCGGGGTCAGCCCCAGCATTTT.

This clone was picked up one time. The chain is built from TRBV5-5 and TRBJ2-1; 12 positions match TRBD2. Germline V gene sequence: CDR1 SGHKS, CDR2 YYEKEE (reference sequence). The CDR3 sequence is 16 residues long. V lost 4 bases and J lost 7; bases outside the gene matches: 9. CDR3 nucleotides: TGTGCCAGCAGCAACCTAGCGGGAGGGCCTATAAATGAGCAGTTCTTC. Translation: CASSNLAGGPINEQFF.

The chain combines TRBV3-1 (or the pseudogene TRBV3-2) with TRBJ1-5, with D possibly being TRBD1 (5 bases). The CDR3 length is 15 residues. Per the germline V gene, CDR1 is LGHDT and CDR2 is YNNKEL (reference sequence). V was cut by 0 bases and J by 10 bases, with 16 bases left in between. The CDR3 bases are TGTGCCAGCAGCCAAGATCTTGTTGGGACTAACCCCCAGCATTTT. Protein sequence: CASSQDLVGTNPQHF.

This sequence joins TRBV5-1 and TRBJ2-3; D remains unclear. The V gene lost 0 bases and the J gene lost 5 bases, with 10 bases spanning the gap. CDR1 and CDR2 from the germline V gene are SGHRS and YFSETQ. This CDR3 has 14 amino acids. This CDR3 reads CASSLVSTEDTQYF. For the CDR3, the DNA is TGCGCCAGCAGCTTGGTTAGTACCGAAGATACGCAGTATTTT.

In DNA form, the CDR3 reads TGCGCCAGCAGCCAAGATGAAGTCAGCTTTGGGGGCACCTACGAGCAGTACTTC. This sequence encodes CASSQDEVSFGGTYEQYF. The V and J genes are TRBV4-1 and TRBJ2-7, with D tentatively TRBD1 (6 bases). Germline-derived CDR1 and CDR2 are MGHRA and YSYEKL. The CDR3 loop spans 18 amino acids. V was pared by 0 bases and J by 2 bases, with 20 bases between.

The chain carries TRBV14 and TRBJ1-2, with D uncertain. Trimming cost V 5 bases and J 3 bases, with 16 bases left between them. Looked up from germline, CDR1 is SGHDN and CDR2 is FVKESK. This CDR3 has 15 residues. The CDR3 DNA is TGTGCCAGCAGCGCAATCTCAAATTCGGACTATGGCTACACCTTC. Protein product: CASSAISNSDYGYTF.

The chain combines TRBV5-4 with TRBJ2-3, with 9 positions matching TRBD2. Germline V gene lookup returns CDR1 SGHNT and CDR2 YYREEE (reference sequence). This CDR3 is built from 16 residues. J gave up 2 bases and V 1 base, and 5 bases lay outside the gene matches. The CDR3 region has the DNA TGTGCCAGCAGCTTGTGGCTAGCGGGGCTCACAGATACGCAGTATTTT. This gives the protein CASSLWLAGLTDTQYF.

The chain carries TRBV28 and TRBJ1-1; TRBD1 might be the D (6 bases). The germline V and J ends were trimmed by 8 bases and 12 bases, with 31 bases remaining between them. The CDR3 spans 16 residues. Germline V gene data show CDR1 as MDHEN and CDR2 as SYDVKM. The CDR3 coding sequence is TGTGCCAGCTCAATCGGGACACCCCCCTACTTTGGCGCTACTTTCTTT. It codes for CASSIGTPPYFGATFF.

The rearrangement joins TRBV24-1 to TRBJ2-4; TRBD2 matches 7 bases. With V trimmed by 4 bases and J by 2 bases, 7 bases remained unmatched. Germline V gene data show CDR1 as KGHDR and CDR2 as SFDVKD. This CDR3 contains 16 residues. The CDR3 is CATSELGGIPKNIQYF. The CDR3 coding sequence is TGTGCCACCAGTGAGTTGGGGGGGATCCCCAAAAACATTCAGTACTTC.

The V and J genes are TRBV19 and TRBJ1-2, with a possible D match to TRBD1 (5 bases). The CDR3 contains 11 residues. Trimming cost V 11 bases and J 4 bases, with 11 bases left between them. Germline CDR1 LNHDA, CDR2 SQIVND (reference sequence). The CDR3 DNA sequence: TGTGCCTCGGGGGATCTCTATGGCTACACCTTC. Translated, it gives CASGDLYGYTF.

The genes are TRBV4-1 and TRBJ2-7; TRBD2 agrees at 12 bases. V gave up 5 bases and J gave up 4 bases; unmatched junction bases: 9. CDR1 MGHRA and CDR2 YSYEKL come from the germline V gene. This CDR3 region has 16 residues. DNA of the CDR3: TGCGCCAGCAGCTACCCGACTAGCGGGAGTGCGTACGAGCAGTACTTC. Translating gives CASSYPTSGSAYEQYF.

This clone is a singleton in its sample. Other DNA variants within this sample encode the same CDR3. The chain is built from TRBV7-2 and TRBJ2-5; 11 nucleotides align to TRBD2. V was pared by 5 bases and J by 5 bases, with 7 bases of the junction left unmatched. The CDR3 totals 15 residues. CDR1 and CDR2 (germline): SGHTA, FQGNSA. CDR3 bases: TGTGCCAGCAGCCTTTTTTTAGCGGGAGGGGAGACCCAGTACTTC. Residues: CASSLFLAGGETQYF. Combining the CDR3 with reference TRBV7-2 and TRBJ2-5 gives the whole variable domain GAGVSQSPSNKVTEKGKDVELRCDPISGHTALYWYRQSLGQGLEFLIYFQGNSAPDKSGLPSDRFSAERTGGSVSTLTIQRTQQEDSAVYLCASSLFLAGGETQYFGPGTRLLVL.

V and J are TRBV9 and TRBJ2-1; tentatively, D is TRBD1 (6 bases). Germline values: CDR1 SGDLS, CDR2 YYNGEE. Trimming shortened V by 2 bases and J by 3 bases, and 12 bases separated the two germline ends. The CDR3 totals 15 residues. The CDR3 loop reads CASSVNRVGYNEQFF. CDR3 sequence (DNA): TGTGCCAGCAGCGTTAACAGGGTGGGCTACAATGAGCAGTTCTTC. The complete variable domain, with remaining parts taken from reference TRBV9 and TRBJ2-1, reads DSGVTQTPKHLITATGQRVTLRCSPRSGDLSVYWYQQSLDQGLQFLIQYYNGEERAKGNILERFSAQQFPDLHSELNLSSLELGDSALYFCASSVNRVGYNEQFFGPGTRLTVL.

The chain is built from TRBV6-1 and TRBJ1-6; D call uncertain. Germline loops: CDR1 MNHNS, CDR2 SASEGT. This CDR3 region has 15 residues. The V gene lost 2 bases and the J gene lost 9 bases, with 14 bases spanning the gap. The CDR3 coding sequence is TGTGCCAGCAGTGAAACCACAGAGGGTCGTTCACCCCTCCACTTT. Protein sequence: CASSETTEGRSPLHF.

This clone was observed a few times. In nucleotides, the CDR3 is TGTGCCAGCAGCCGAGGGTTCTCCTACAATGAGCAGTTCTTC. Residues: CASSRGFSYNEQFF. The J gene is TRBJ2-1, the V gene TRBV7-9, with D perhaps TRBD2 (5 bases). The V gene's germline CDR1 is SEHNR and CDR2 FQNEAQ (reference sequence). The germline V and J ends were trimmed by 5 bases and 0 bases, with 8 bases remaining between them. CDR3 length: 14 residues.

This chain uses TRBV19 with TRBJ2-1, with D maybe TRBD2 (6 bases). Trimming shortened V by 5 bases and J by 8 bases, and 16 bases separated the two germline ends. The CDR3 totals 14 residues. Germline V lookup: CDR1 LNHDA, CDR2 SQIVND (reference sequence). The DNA for the CDR3 is TGTGCCAGTAGTGATGGCGGGACGATCTATGAGCAGTTCTTC. As protein: CASSDGGTIYEQFF.

This clone was seen once. The chain carries TRBV18 and TRBJ2-5; 9 positions agree with TRBD2. J lost 5 bases, V lost 6 bases, and 13 bases had no gene match. Germline V gene sequence: CDR1 KGHSH, CDR2 LQKENI. This CDR3 is built from 16 residues. CDR3 nucleotide sequence: TGTGCCAGCTCCCCGCGGAGTAGCGGGAGATATGAGACCCAGTACTTC. This translates into CASSPRSSGRYETQYF. Filled out from reference TRBV18 and TRBJ2-5, the complete variable domain reads NAGVMQNPRHLVRRRGQEARLRCSPMKGHSHVYWYRQLPEEGLKFMVYLQKENIIDESGMPKERFSAEFPKEGPSILRIQQVVRGDSAAYFCASSPRSSGRYETQYFGPGTRLLVL.